The 5 T cell receptor beta chains below all came from one sample that was sequenced in a study of post-analysis software for immune sequencing data. Overall study results and limits: Higher frequency in patients than in controls was seen for about five TRBV segments, with TRBV5-6, TRBV5-1 and TRBV20-1 among them.

No antigens are known for them. TCR beta libraries were prepared from cDNA with unique molecular identifiers. TCRdb re-called the PCR reads through MiXCR, storing one row per CDR3 protein. The sample consists of hundreds of thousands of distinct CDR3 sequences, more than 50% of them appearing once. Material for sequencing was blood. The receptors were sampled from a girl aged 2-10 years with multiple sclerosis.

The V call is TRBV3-1, the J call TRBJ2-7; D call uncertain. Near its end, the DNA agrees better with TRBJ2-5, so the J call may be wrong. The germline gives CDR1 LGHDT, CDR2 YNNKEL (reference sequence). The CDR3 runs 14 residues. The CDR3 region has the DNA TGTGCCAGCAGCCAAGAAAAAGGGAAAGAGACCCAGTACTTC. Encoded protein: CASSQEKGKETQYF.

J is TRBJ2-5 and V is TRBV12-3 or TRBV12-4; D may match TRBD1 or TRBD2 (6 bases each). The CDR3 loop spans 14 amino acids. V gave up 4 bases and J gave up 2 bases, with 11 bases separating them. The DNA for the CDR3 is TGTGCCAGCAGTTGGCAGGGGAGGCAAGAGACCCAGTACTTC. Its protein is CASSWQGRQETQYF.

V is TRBV2 and J is TRBJ2-5; 9 nucleotides match TRBD1. The V gene end was trimmed by 3 bases and the J gene end by 11 bases; junction bases not matched to a gene: 16. This CDR3 spans 16 amino acids. CDR1 is SNHLY and CDR2 is FYNNEI in the germline V gene. CDR3: CASSESWGQGTREQYF. CDR3 bases: TGTGCCAGCAGTGAGTCGTGGGGACAGGGCACAAGGGAGCAGTACTTC.

This chain links TRBV5-1 with TRBJ2-1; 11 positions match TRBD2. Trimming removed 3 bases from V and 5 bases from J; junction bases left unmatched: 7. CDR3 size: 16 residues. The V gene's germline CDR1 is SGHRS and CDR2 YFSETQ. DNA of the CDR3: TGCGCCAGCAGCTGGACCGGACTAGCGGGCAACAATGAGCAGTTCTTC. This encodes CASSWTGLAGNNEQFF.

This clonotype has just a few counts. The chain couples TRBV12-3 or TRBV12-4 to TRBJ2-1, with D unclear. V dropped 3 bases and J dropped 8 bases, with 5 bases sitting between them. There are 11 residues in the CDR3. Here the CDR3 reads CASSFRDEQFF. In DNA, the CDR3 is TGTGCCAGCAGTTTTCGCGATGAGCAGTTCTTC.